This T cell receptor beta chain was obtained from a study of blood T cell repertoires in COVID-19. Turning to the study itself: Specimens from acute and convalescent COVID-19 originated in the United States, Italy and Spain. From T cells, B-cell-depleted T cells, or PBMCs came the material, which was cDNA or gDNA.

The assay was immunoSEQ multiplex PCR, and TCRdb's table has in-frame clones only and misses some. The repertoire has over 85,000 clones, around 73% of them found once; the top ten carry about 9.6%. CDR3 length: 15 residues. Sample: peripheral blood. This sequence originates from a man in his 60s with active or convalescent COVID-19. The genes are TRBV12-2 and TRBJ2-3; the table assigns TRBD2, which was not confirmed against the DNA. TRBV12-2 is a listed pseudogene. The CDR3 nucleotides read TGTGCAAGTCCCCGGGGTAAGCGGGACGCAGATACGCAGTATTTT. Translating gives CASPRGKRDADTQYF.